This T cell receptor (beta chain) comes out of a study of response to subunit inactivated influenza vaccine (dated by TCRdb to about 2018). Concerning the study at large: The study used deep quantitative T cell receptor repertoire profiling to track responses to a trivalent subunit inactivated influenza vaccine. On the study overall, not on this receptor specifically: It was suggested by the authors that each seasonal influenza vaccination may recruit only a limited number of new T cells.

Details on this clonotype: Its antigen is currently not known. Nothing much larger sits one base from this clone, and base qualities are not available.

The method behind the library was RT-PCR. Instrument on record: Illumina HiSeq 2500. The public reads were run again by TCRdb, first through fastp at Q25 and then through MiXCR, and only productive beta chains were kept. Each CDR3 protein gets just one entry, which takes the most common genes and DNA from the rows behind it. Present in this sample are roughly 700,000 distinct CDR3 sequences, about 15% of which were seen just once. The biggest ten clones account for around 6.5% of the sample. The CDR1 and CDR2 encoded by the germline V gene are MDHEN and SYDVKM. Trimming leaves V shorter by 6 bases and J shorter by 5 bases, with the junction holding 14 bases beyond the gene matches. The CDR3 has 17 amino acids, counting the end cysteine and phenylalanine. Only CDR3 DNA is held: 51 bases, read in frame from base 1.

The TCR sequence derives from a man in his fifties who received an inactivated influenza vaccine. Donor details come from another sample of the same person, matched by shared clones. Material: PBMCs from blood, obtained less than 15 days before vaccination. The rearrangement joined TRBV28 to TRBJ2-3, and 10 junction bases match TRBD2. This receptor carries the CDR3 CASSQPLLAGDQDTQYF. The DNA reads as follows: TGTGCCAGCAGCCAACCCCTTCTAGCGGGGGATCAAGATACGCAGTATTTT.